One and the same sample provided the 28 T cell receptor beta chains below, sequenced in a study of radiation and T cells in renal cell carcinoma (dated by TCRdb to about 2020). Receptor libraries were prepared by the immunoSEQ multiplex PCR assay. In TCRdb, the immuneACCESS table is reduced to in-frame sequences with V and J assigned. These tables do not hold every clone; where another copy was compared, an unresolved V gene accounts for under half, and the others remain unexplained. The sample table holds around 29,000 clones, of which approximately 84% were seen once. The biggest ten clones account for roughly a third of the sample. The time point label, read with the paper, signifies: blood 4 weeks post-SBRT, at nephrectomy. This specimen's treatment or condition label, interpreted: 15 Gy SBRT to primary tumor, nephrectomy 4 weeks later. The sample was blood, taken from a patient whose treatment included radiotherapy and nephrectomy. These receptors were collected from a man aged 60 to 69 with renal cell carcinoma.

The CDR3, as DNA: TGTGCCAGCAGGCGAAAACAGGGTTCCGGCAATCAGCCCCAGCATTTT. Translating it yields CASRRKQGSGNQPQHF. This sequence joins TRBV5-4 and TRBJ1-5; a possible D gene is TRBD1 (6 bases). Germline CDR1 SGHNT, CDR2 YYREEE (reference sequence). The CDR3 totals 16 residues. V lost 5 bases to trimming and J lost 2 bases, with 17 bases between them. Supplemented by reference TRBV5-4 and TRBJ1-5, the full variable domain reads ETGVTQSPTHLIKTRGQQVTLRCSSQSGHNTVSWYQQALGQGPQFIFQYYREEENGRGNFPPRFSGLQFPNYSSELNVNALELDDSALYLCASRRKQGSGNQPQHFGDGTRLSIL.

CDR3 protein: CASSPVGGSDEKLFF. DNA for the CDR3: TGTGCCAGCTCACCAGTGGGGGGGTCGGATGAAAAACTGTTTTTT. The genes are TRBV18 and TRBJ1-4; D is perhaps TRBD1 (5 bases). The V gene's germline CDR1 is KGHSH and CDR2 LQKENI. The CDR3 is 15 residues long. V was clipped by 2 bases and J by 6 bases, with 13 bases between them.

This clone occurred a few times. The chain recombines TRBV30 with TRBJ1-5, with a tentative D call TRBD1 (6 bases). CDR3 length: 13 residues. V dropped 5 bases and J dropped 3 bases, with 11 bases sitting between them. Germline values: CDR1 GTSNPN, CDR2 SVGIG (reference sequence). The CDR3 coding sequence is TGTGCCTGGGGACAGCAAATCAATCAGCCCCAGCATTTT. It encodes CAWGQQINQPQHF.

The chain joins TRBV9 to TRBJ2-7, with TRBD2 identical over 9 bases. Germline V gene sequence: CDR1 SGDLS, CDR2 YYNGEE. CDR3 size: 18 residues. After removal of 2 bases from V and 3 bases from J, the junction contained 15 bases not matched to a gene. The CDR3 nucleotides are TGTGCCAGCAGCGTCGGGCCTTCGGCGGGAGGGCCAAACTACGAGCAGTACTTC. It specifies CASSVGPSAGGPNYEQYF. Filled out from reference TRBV9 and TRBJ2-7, the complete variable domain reads DSGVTQTPKHLITATGQRVTLRCSPRSGDLSVYWYQQSLDQGLQFLIQYYNGEERAKGNILERFSAQQFPDLHSELNLSSLELGDSALYFCASSVGPSAGGPNYEQYFGPGTRLTVT.

The chain's CDR3 is CASSEWSGQTTTEAFF. CDR3 nucleotides: TGTGCCAGCAGTGAATGGTCAGGCCAGACTACGACTGAAGCTTTCTTT. The chain recombines TRBV25-1 with TRBJ1-1; D remains ambiguous. The CDR3 has 16 residues. Germline CDR1 MGHDK, CDR2 SYGVNS. Trimming pared 1 base from V and 5 bases from J, leaving 17 bases between.

The chain carries TRBV5-4 and TRBJ1-2; maybe TRBD1 (6 bases). The CDR3 loop spans 16 amino acids. The V gene lost 0 bases and the J gene lost 3 bases, with 15 bases spanning the gap. Germline V lookup: CDR1 SGHNT, CDR2 YYREEE (reference sequence). CDR3: CASSLAGGSWDYGYTF. DNA for the CDR3: TGTGCCAGCAGCTTGGCGGGGGGCTCCTGGGACTATGGCTACACCTTC.

The chain couples TRBV18 to TRBJ2-1, with D tentatively TRBD2 (5 bases). The CDR3 has 20 amino acids. V lost 1 base, J lost 3 bases, and 25 bases lay in between. Germline lookup yields CDR1 KGHSH and CDR2 LQKENI. The CDR3 is CASSPRVDVWEWVGYNEQFF. CDR3 bases: TGTGCCAGCTCACCACGAGTAGATGTCTGGGAGTGGGTTGGCTACAATGAGCAGTTCTTC.

The chain links TRBV7-4 to TRBJ2-1, with a possible D match to TRBD2 (6 bases). In germline, CDR1 is SGHVT, CDR2 SQSDAQ. V dropped 4 bases and J dropped 10 bases, with 14 bases sitting between them. This CDR3 is 13 amino acids long. This CDR3 reads CASSWGSGREQFF. For the CDR3, the DNA is TGTGCCAGCAGCTGGGGAAGCGGGCGGGAGCAGTTCTTC. Supplemented by reference TRBV7-4 and TRBJ2-1, the full variable domain reads GAGVSQSPRYKVAKRGRDVALRCDSISGHVTLYWYRQTLGQGSEVLTYSQSDAQRDKSGRPSGRFSAERPERSVSTLKIQRTEQGDSAVYLCASSWGSGREQFFGPGTRLTVL.

The genes are TRBV7-9 and TRBJ2-1, with 7 positions matching TRBD1. The V gene's germline CDR1 is SEHNR and CDR2 FQNEAQ (reference sequence). V dropped 8 bases and J dropped 2; count of bases not matched to a gene: 6. The CDR3 loop spans 14 amino acids. CDR3: CASVPGQPYNEQFF. CDR3 nucleotide sequence: TGTGCCAGCGTACCGGGACAGCCCTACAATGAGCAGTTCTTC.

The chain joins TRBV10-3 to TRBJ2-7, with D perhaps matching TRBD2 (5 bases). Germline CDR1 ENHRY, CDR2 SYGVKD. This CDR3 has 15 residues. Trimming took 2 bases from V and 7 from J, leaving 18 bases between them. The CDR3 DNA is TGTGCCATCAGTGAGGCCAGCGGAGCGTTTCTGGAGCAGTACTTC. Its translation is CAISEASGAFLEQYF.

V gene TRBV2 combines with J gene TRBJ2-1, with TRBD1 matching over 10 bases. Germline loops: CDR1 SNHLY, CDR2 FYNNEI. J gave up 4 bases and V 5 bases, and 11 bases lay outside the gene matches. The CDR3 is 17 residues long. CDR3 nucleotide sequence: TGTGCCAGCAGTTCACAGGGGGGGACAGGGGCTTACAATGAGCAGTTCTTC. Protein product: CASSSQGGTGAYNEQFF.

V gene TRBV27 combines with J gene TRBJ2-3; 16 bases are shared with TRBD2. V lost 6 bases and J lost 3; bases outside the gene matches: 9. CDR3 length: 18 residues. The germline CDR1 and CDR2 sequences are MNHEY and SMNVEV (reference sequence). CDR3 sequence (DNA): TGTGCCAGCAGCCCGGGACTAGCGGGAGGGCCTAATACAGATACGCAGTATTTT. Its protein is CASSPGLAGGPNTDTQYF.

The chain has TRBV27 and TRBJ2-7; 10 bases fit TRBD1. From germline, CDR1 is MNHEY and CDR2 SMNVEV (reference sequence). V lost 6 bases and J lost 7; bases outside the gene matches: 15. The CDR3 is 16 amino acids. CDR3 in DNA: TGTGCCAGCAGGCCTAGAGGGACAGGGGCACCGAGGGAGCAGTACTTC. As protein: CASRPRGTGAPREQYF.

This clone was observed a few times. This rearrangement joins TRBV30 to TRBJ2-7; 8 bases are a match to TRBD1. V shed 4 bases, J shed 0 bases, and the junction held 8 bases outside the gene matches. The CDR3 length is 15 residues. The germline V gene encodes CDR1 GTSNPN and CDR2 SVGIG (reference sequence). The chain's CDR3 is CAWTPRRGLSYEQYF. CDR3 bases: TGTGCCTGGACCCCGCGCAGGGGGCTCTCCTACGAGCAGTACTTC.

The rearrangement joins TRBV5-5 to TRBJ1-3; D ambiguous. Germline CDR1 and CDR2: SGHKS and YYEKEE (reference sequence). The CDR3 runs 12 residues. The V gene lost 0 bases and the J gene lost 4 bases, with 2 bases spanning the gap. In DNA form, the CDR3 reads TGTGCCAGCAGCTTGGGGGGAAACACCATATATTTT. As protein: CASSLGGNTIYF.

The genes are TRBV4-3 and TRBJ1-4; possibly TRBD1 for D (5 bases). Germline V gene data show CDR1 as LGHNA and CDR2 as YSLEER. The CDR3 consists of 14 residues. V lost 4 bases and J 6 bases, leaving 12 bases between the germline ends. Written as DNA, the CDR3 is TGCGCCAGCAGCCGAGGACACGGAGATGAAAAACTGTTTTTT. It codes for CASSRGHGDEKLFF.

The chain is built from TRBV7-9 and TRBJ2-3, with D possibly TRBD2 on 5 matching bases. V was pared by 7 bases and J by 4 bases, with 18 bases between. There are 15 residues in the CDR3. The V gene's germline CDR1 is SEHNR and CDR2 FQNEAQ (reference sequence). DNA for the CDR3: TGTGCCAGCACCATAACCCTCGGGGTACCAGATACGCAGTATTTT. Its protein is CASTITLGVPDTQYF.

The chain has TRBV7-9 and TRBJ2-1; 7 bases fit TRBD1. CDR3 length: 13 amino acids. From germline, CDR1 is SEHNR and CDR2 FQNEAQ (reference sequence). After removal of 2 bases from V and 11 bases from J, the junction contained 6 bases not matched to a gene. CDR3 sequence (DNA): TGTGCCAGCAGCTTACAGGGGGTGTATAAGCAGTTCTTC. It is translated as CASSLQGVYKQFF.

J is TRBJ2-5 and V is TRBV30; a possible D gene is TRBD1 (6 bases). CDR1 is GTSNPN, CDR2 SVGIG, per germline (reference sequence). The CDR3 spans 15 residues. Trimming removed 4 bases at V and 4 bases at J, with 19 bases between. The DNA for the CDR3 is TGTGCCTGGAATGTACAGGGATTTCGGGGAGAGACCCAGTACTTC. As protein: CAWNVQGFRGETQYF.

The V call is TRBV2, the J call TRBJ1-1; 7 nucleotides match TRBD1. Trimming cost V 6 bases and J 8 bases; bases outside gene matches: 12. CDR1 is SNHLY and CDR2 is FYNNEI in the germline V gene. The CDR3 consists of 14 residues. CDR3 in amino acids: CASRTWRDSQEAFF. The CDR3 nucleotides are TGTGCCAGCAGGACGTGGCGGGACAGCCAGGAAGCTTTCTTT.

This clone appeared once. The chain has TRBV19 and TRBJ2-5; the match to TRBD2 covers 8 bases. V trimming: 4 bases; J trimming: 7 bases; junction bases outside the gene matches: 17. From germline, CDR1 is LNHDA and CDR2 SQIVND (reference sequence). The CDR3 runs 17 residues. The CDR3 region has the DNA TGTGCCAGTAGTAGTTTTTGGACTAGCTTTGAGATAGGGACCCAGTACTTC. This gives the protein CASSSFWTSFEIGTQYF.

J is TRBJ2-7 and V is TRBV10-3, with 8 bases aligning to TRBD2. CDR3 size: 12 residues. The ends lost 4 bases at V and 6 bases at J; junction bases unmatched: 2. Germline V gene data show CDR1 as ENHRY and CDR2 as SYGVKD. The CDR3 here is CAISVAGGEQYF. Written as DNA, the CDR3 is TGTGCCATCAGTGTCGCGGGAGGCGAGCAGTACTTC.

This clone was counted a single time. This chain uses TRBV6-6 with TRBJ2-7; D gene unclear. From germline, CDR1 is MNHNY and CDR2 SVGAGI (reference sequence). V was cut by 1 base and J by 6 bases, with 10 bases left in between. This CDR3 region has 13 residues. The chain's CDR3 is CASSYLWSFEQYF. Here the CDR3 DNA reads TGTGCCAGCAGTTACTTGTGGTCTTTCGAGCAGTACTTC.

This rearrangement joins TRBV30 to TRBJ2-1, with 10 bases fitting TRBD2. The junction had 5 bases not matched to a gene; V was cut back by 5 bases and J by 4 bases. There are 14 residues in the CDR3. Germline-derived CDR1 and CDR2 are GTSNPN and SVGIG (reference sequence). CDR3 coding DNA: TGTGCCTGGGGTGGACTAGCGGCGTACAATGAGCAGTTCTTC. It translates to CAWGGLAAYNEQFF.

The chain links TRBV10-1 to TRBJ1-2, with 9 bases lining up with TRBD1. Germline-derived CDR1 and CDR2 are WNHNN and SYGVQD (reference sequence). The CDR3 contains 15 residues. After removal of 2 bases from V and 7 bases from J, the junction contained 8 bases not matched to a gene. CDR3 sequence: CASSERGQGKSGYTF. CDR3 in DNA: TGCGCCAGCAGTGAGCGCGGACAGGGGAAAAGTGGCTACACCTTC.

The V call is TRBV1, the J call TRBJ2-5; the D call in the table, TRBD2, was not verified against the DNA. TRBV1 corresponds to a pseudogene. The CDR3 covers 14 residues. The CDR3 DNA reads TGCACCAGCAGGAGCGGGAGTTGGAGAGAGACCCAGTACTTC. Its translation is CTSRSGSWRETQYF.

This chain connects TRBV14 to TRBJ2-3; 9 bases match TRBD1. The J segment lost 2 bases and the V segment lost 4 bases, leaving 19 bases of the junction unmatched. Germline V CDR1 and CDR2: SGHDN, FVKESK. The CDR3 contains 20 residues. CDR3 sequence: CASSLTMGTGYVLATDTQYF. The DNA of the CDR3 is TGTGCCAGCAGCCTGACGATGGGGACAGGGTATGTGCTAGCCACAGATACGCAGTATTTT.

The rearrangement uses TRBV9 and TRBJ2-5, with D unclear. Germline loops: CDR1 SGDLS, CDR2 YYNGEE. The CDR3 is 13 amino acids. V was pared by 0 bases and J by 3 bases, with 6 bases between. CDR3 in amino acids: CASSVGLEETQYF. CDR3 nucleotide sequence: TGTGCCAGCAGCGTAGGGCTTGAAGAGACCCAGTACTTC.